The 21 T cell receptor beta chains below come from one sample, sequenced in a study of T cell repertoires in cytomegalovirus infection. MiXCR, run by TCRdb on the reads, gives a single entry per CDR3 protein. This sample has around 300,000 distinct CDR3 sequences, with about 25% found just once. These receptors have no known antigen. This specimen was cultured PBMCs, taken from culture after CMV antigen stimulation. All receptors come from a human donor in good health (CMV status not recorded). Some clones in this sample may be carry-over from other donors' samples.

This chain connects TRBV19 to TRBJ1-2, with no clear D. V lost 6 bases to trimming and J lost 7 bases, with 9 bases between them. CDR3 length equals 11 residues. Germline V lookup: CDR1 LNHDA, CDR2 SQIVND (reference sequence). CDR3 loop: CASRHSLGYTF. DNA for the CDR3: TGTGCCAGTAGGCATTCTCTTGGCTACACCTTC.

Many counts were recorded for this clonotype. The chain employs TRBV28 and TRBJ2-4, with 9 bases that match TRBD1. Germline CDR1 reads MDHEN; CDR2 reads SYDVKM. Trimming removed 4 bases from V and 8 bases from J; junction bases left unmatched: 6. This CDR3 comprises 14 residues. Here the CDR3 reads CASSWRDREDIQYF. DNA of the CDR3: TGTGCCAGCAGTTGGCGGGACAGGGAAGACATTCAGTACTTC. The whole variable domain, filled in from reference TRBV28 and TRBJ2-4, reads DVKVTQSSRYLVKRTGEKVFLECVQDMDHENMFWYRQDPGLGLRLIYFSYDVKMKEKGDIPEGYSVSREKKERFSLILESASTNQTSMYLCASSWRDREDIQYFGAGTRLSVL.

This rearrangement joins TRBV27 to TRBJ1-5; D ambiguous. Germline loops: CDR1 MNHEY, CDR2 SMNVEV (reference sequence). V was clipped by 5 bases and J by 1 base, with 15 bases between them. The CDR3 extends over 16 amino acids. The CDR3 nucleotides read TGTGCCAGCAGTCCGCCCGGCAGGACGAGCAATCAGCCCCAGCATTTT. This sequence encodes CASSPPGRTSNQPQHF.

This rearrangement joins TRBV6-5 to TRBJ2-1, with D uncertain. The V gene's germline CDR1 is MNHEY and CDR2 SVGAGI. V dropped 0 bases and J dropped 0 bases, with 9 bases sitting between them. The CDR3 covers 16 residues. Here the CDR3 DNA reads TGTGCCAGCAGTTACTCGATGAGAAACTCCTACAATGAGCAGTTCTTC. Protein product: CASSYSMRNSYNEQFF.

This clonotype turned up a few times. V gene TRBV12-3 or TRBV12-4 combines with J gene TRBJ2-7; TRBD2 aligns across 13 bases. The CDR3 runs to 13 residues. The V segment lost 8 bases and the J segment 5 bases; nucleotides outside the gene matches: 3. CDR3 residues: CASRLAGGNEQYF. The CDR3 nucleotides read TGTGCCAGCCGACTAGCGGGAGGTAACGAGCAGTACTTC.

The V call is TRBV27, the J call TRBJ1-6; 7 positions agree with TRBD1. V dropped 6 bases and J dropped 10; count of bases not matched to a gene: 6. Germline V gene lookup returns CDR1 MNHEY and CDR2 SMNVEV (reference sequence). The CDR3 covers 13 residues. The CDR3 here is CASRGTAGSPLHF. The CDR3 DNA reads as TGTGCCAGCAGGGGGACAGCAGGATCACCCCTCCACTTT.

CDR3: CSASLGYNEQFF. DNA for the CDR3: TGCAGTGCTAGTCTAGGTTACAATGAGCAGTTCTTC. This chain connects TRBV20-1 to TRBJ2-1; unclear D gene. CDR1 is DFQATT and CDR2 is SNEGSKA in the germline V gene (reference sequence). Trimming took 3 bases from V and 4 from J, leaving 7 bases between them. The length of the CDR3 is 12 residues.

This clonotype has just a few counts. The CDR3 spells CASSLVGIRTDTQYF. The CDR3 bases are TGCGCCAGCAGCTTGGTCGGCATACGCACAGATACGCAGTATTTT. This sequence joins TRBV5-1 and TRBJ2-3, with D uncertain. This CDR3 contains 15 residues. Germline values: CDR1 SGHRS, CDR2 YFSETQ. Trimming shortened V by 0 bases and J by 1 base, and 9 bases separated the two germline ends.

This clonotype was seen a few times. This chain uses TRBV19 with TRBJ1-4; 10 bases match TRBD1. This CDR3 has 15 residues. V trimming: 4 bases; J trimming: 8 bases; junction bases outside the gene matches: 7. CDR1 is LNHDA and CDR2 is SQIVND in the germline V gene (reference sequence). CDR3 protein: CASSNTGTGEEKLFF. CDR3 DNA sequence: TGTGCCAGTAGTAATACCGGGACAGGGGAAGAAAAACTGTTTTTT.

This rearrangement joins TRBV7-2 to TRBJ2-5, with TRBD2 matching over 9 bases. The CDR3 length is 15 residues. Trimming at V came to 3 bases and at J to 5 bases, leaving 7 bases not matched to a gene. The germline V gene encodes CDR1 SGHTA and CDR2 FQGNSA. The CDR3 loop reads CASSFLAGAGETQYF. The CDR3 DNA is TGTGCCAGCAGCTTTTTAGCGGGAGCCGGCGAGACCCAGTACTTC.

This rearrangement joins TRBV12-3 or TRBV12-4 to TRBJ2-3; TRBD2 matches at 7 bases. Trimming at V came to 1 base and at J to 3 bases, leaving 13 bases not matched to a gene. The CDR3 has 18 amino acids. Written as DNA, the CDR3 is TGTGCCAGCAGTTTAGTTACGGGAGGAGATTCTCGGACAGATACGCAGTATTTT. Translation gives CASSLVTGGDSRTDTQYF.

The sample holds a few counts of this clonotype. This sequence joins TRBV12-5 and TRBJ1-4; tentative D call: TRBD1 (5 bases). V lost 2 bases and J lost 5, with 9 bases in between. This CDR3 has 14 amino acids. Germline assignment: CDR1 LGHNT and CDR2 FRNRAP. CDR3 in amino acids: CASGLSRVNEKLFF. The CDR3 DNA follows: TGTGCTAGTGGTTTGAGCAGGGTAAATGAAAAACTGTTTTTT.

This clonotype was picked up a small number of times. CDR3 protein: CASRSGGGNIQYF. CDR3 sequence (DNA): TGTGCCAGCAGGTCGGGGGGAGGAAACATTCAGTACTTC. V gene TRBV6-6 combines with J gene TRBJ2-4; 7 bases line up with TRBD2. With V trimmed by 6 bases and J by 6 bases, 5 bases remained unmatched. This CDR3 spans 13 amino acids. The germline V gene encodes CDR1 MNHNY and CDR2 SVGAGI (reference sequence).

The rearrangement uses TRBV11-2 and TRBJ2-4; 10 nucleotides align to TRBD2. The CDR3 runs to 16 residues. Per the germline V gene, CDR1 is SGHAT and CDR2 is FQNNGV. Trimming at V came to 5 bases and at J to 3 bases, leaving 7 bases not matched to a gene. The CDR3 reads CASSVLAGRVKNIQYF. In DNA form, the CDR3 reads TGTGCCAGCAGCGTACTAGCGGGGCGTGTCAAAAACATTCAGTACTTC.

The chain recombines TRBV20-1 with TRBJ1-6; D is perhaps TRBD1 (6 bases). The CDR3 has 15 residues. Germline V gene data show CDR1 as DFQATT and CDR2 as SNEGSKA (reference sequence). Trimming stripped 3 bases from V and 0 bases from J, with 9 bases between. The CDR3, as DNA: TGCAGTGCTAGGGACAGCAGCTCCTATAATTCACCCCTCCACTTT. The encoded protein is CSARDSSSYNSPLHF.

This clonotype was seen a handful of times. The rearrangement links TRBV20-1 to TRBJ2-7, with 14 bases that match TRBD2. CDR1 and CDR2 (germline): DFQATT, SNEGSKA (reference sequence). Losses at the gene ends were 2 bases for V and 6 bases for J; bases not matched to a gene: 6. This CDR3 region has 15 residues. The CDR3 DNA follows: TGCAGTGCTAGACCCGGGACTAGCGGGAGAGGCGAGCAGTACTTC. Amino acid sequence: CSARPGTSGRGEQYF.

The chain's CDR3 is CASSVASGPETQYF. In DNA form, the CDR3 reads TGTGCCAGCAGCGTAGCGTCAGGGCCAGAGACCCAGTACTTC. The genes are TRBV9 and TRBJ2-5, with D possibly matching TRBD1 (5 bases). Germline loops: CDR1 SGDLS, CDR2 YYNGEE. The CDR3 is 14 residues long. Trimming stripped 0 bases from V and 4 bases from J, with 10 bases between.

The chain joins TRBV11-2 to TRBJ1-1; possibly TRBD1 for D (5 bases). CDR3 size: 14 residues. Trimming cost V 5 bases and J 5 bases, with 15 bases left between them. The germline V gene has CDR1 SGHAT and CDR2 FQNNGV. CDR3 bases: TGTGCCAGCAGCCGTAAAGGCGGGGGAACTGAAGCTTTCTTT. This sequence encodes CASSRKGGGTEAFF.

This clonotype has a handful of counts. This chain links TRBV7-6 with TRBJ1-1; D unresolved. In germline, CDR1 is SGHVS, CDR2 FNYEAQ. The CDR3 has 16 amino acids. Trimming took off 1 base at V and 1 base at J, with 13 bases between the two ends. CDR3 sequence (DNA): TGTGCCAGCAGCTTAGAGTTGAGATGGGGGAACACTGAAGCTTTCTTT. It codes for CASSLELRWGNTEAFF.

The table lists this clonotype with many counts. CDR3 nucleotides: TGTGCCAGCAGCTTAGCTTTGGGAGCAGAGACCCAGTACTTC. Protein sequence: CASSLALGAETQYF. The chain uses TRBV7-2 and TRBJ2-5; D might be TRBD2 (5 bases). Trimming shortened V by 0 bases and J by 4 bases, and 9 bases separated the two germline ends. Germline V CDR1 and CDR2: SGHTA, FQGNSA. This CDR3 region has 14 residues.

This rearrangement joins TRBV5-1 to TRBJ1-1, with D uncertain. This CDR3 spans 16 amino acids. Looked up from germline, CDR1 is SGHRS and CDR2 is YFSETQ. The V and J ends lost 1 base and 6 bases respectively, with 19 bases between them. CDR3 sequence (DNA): TGCGCCAGCAGCTTGACCCCCAGCGGATTCAGCGCTGAAGCTTTCTTT. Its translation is CASSLTPSGFSAEAFF. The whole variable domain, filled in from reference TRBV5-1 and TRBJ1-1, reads KAGVTQTPRYLIKTRGQQVTLSCSPISGHRSVSWYQQTPGQGLQFLFEYFSETQRNKGNFPGRFSGRQFSNSRSEMNVSTLELGDSALYLCASSLTPSGFSAEAFFGQGTRLTVV.